A selection of T cell receptor beta chains follows, all from one sample in a study of response to subunit inactivated influenza vaccine. TCRdb re-analysed the RT-PCR reads in MiXCR, keeping a single row per CDR3 protein. The sample has around 760,000 distinct CDR3 sequences; 14% are singletons. The sequencing used PBMCs from blood, collected less than 15 days before vaccination. These receptors all come from a man over 45 who received an inactivated influenza vaccine. The CDR3 runs from the conserved cysteine through the conserved F or W. A D gene is named only where the DNA matches it firmly. Size is stated for part of the rows, as once, few or many counts, or as a class when the clone is expanded.

D gene	clone size	J gene	V gene	CDR3 DNA	CDR3 protein
TRBD2	few	TRBJ2-7	TRBV6-2/TRBV6-3	TGTGCCAGCAGAGGGACTAGCGGTTACGAGCAGTACTTC	CASRGTSGYEQYF
TRBD1	many	TRBJ2-7	TRBV13	TGTGCCAGCAGCTTAGGTGACAGGGTCTCATACGAGCAGTACTTC	CASSLGDRVSYEQYF
-	-	TRBJ2-7	TRBV5-1	TGCGCCAGCAGCTTGAAACAGGGAAACTACGAGCAGTACTTC	CASSLKQGNYEQYF
TRBD1	few	TRBJ2-1	TRBV2	TGTGCCAGCAGTTACAGGGGGCCCCGCTCCTACAATGAGCAGTTCTTC	CASSYRGPRSYNEQFF
TRBD1	-	TRBJ2-3	TRBV18	TGTGCCAGCTCACAAACAACCGGGGACAGGGCCACAGATACGCAGTATTTT	CASSQTTGDRATDTQYF
TRBD2	few	TRBJ2-1	TRBV7-9	TGTGCCAGCAGCCGATTGGGACTAGCGGGATTGGGTGAGCAGTTCTTC	CASSRLGLAGLGEQFF
TRBD1	many	TRBJ2-2	TRBV5-6	TGTGCCAGCAGCCTCCTACGATCGCACAGGGGAAAGACCGGGGAGCTGTTTTTT	CASSLLRSHRGKTGELFF
-	few	TRBJ2-7	TRBV11-1	TGTGCCAGCAGCTTAAAGTTAGGGGACTCGAGATACGAGCAGTACTTC	CASSLKLGDSRYEQYF
-	-	TRBJ2-7	TRBV6-1	TGTGCCAGCAGTTCGCAGGTGACCGAGCAGTACTTC	CASSSQVTEQYF
TRBD2	many	TRBJ2-7	TRBV5-1	TGCGCCAGCAGCCTACACCTCGGGCTAGCGGGAGCCTACGAGCAGTACTTC	CASSLHLGLAGAYEQYF
-	few	TRBJ2-5	TRBV28	TGTGCCAGCAGTTTGCTAAGTAGAGAGACCCAGTACTTC	CASSLLSRETQYF
TRBD2	-	TRBJ2-5	TRBV5-5	TGTGCCAGCAGCACCCTAGCGGGGGGGCCCTCAGAGACCCAGTACTTC	CASSTLAGGPSETQYF
-	few	TRBJ2-1	TRBV20-1	TGCAGTGCTAGCGGGAGTGCCTACAATGAGCAGTTCTTC	CSASGSAYNEQFF
-	-	TRBJ2-1	TRBV3-1	TGTGCCAGCAGCCGTAGGGACGGCTACAATGAGCAGTTCTTC	CASSRRDGYNEQFF
TRBD1	once	TRBJ2-5	TRBV20-1	TGCAGTGCTAGGGGGGACAGGAACTTACAAGAGACCCAGTACTTC	CSARGDRNLQETQYF
TRBD2	few	TRBJ2-5	TRBV7-2	TGTGCCAGCAGCTTAGCGGCCCTAGCGGGGGGCCAAGAGACCCAGTACTTC	CASSLAALAGGQETQYF
TRBD1	-	TRBJ2-7	TRBV6-1	TGTGCCAGCACCCTGGACAGGGGGCAAAACGAGCAGTACTTC	CASTLDRGQNEQYF
-	-	TRBJ1-2	TRBV9	TGTGCCAGTACACCGGGACCGAGTAACTATGGCTACACCTTC	CASTPGPSNYGYTF
-	-	TRBJ2-5	TRBV10-3	TGTGCCATCAGTGAGAGGGGACATCAGGAGACCCAGTACTTC	CAISERGHQETQYF
TRBD2	few	TRBJ2-7	TRBV28	TGTGCCAGCAGTATAGCGGGGGCCTACGAGCAGTACTTC	CASSIAGAYEQYF
-	-	TRBJ2-7	TRBV5-1	TGCGCCAGCAGCTTGGCAGGGGGGGACGAGCAGTACTTC	CASSLAGGDEQYF
TRBD2	-	TRBJ2-5	TRBV7-6	TGTGCCACCACTAGCGGGAGCTTCGTAGAGACCCAGTACTTC	CATTSGSFVETQYF
-	-	TRBJ2-7	TRBV24-1	TGTGCCACCAGTGATTCGGGCTCGCAGGGAGGAATTTACGAGCAGTACTTC	CATSDSGSQGGIYEQYF
TRBD1	-	TRBJ2-2	TRBV7-2	TGTGCCAGCATCCGCACCGGACAGGGCAGGCCCGGGGAGCTGTTTTTT	CASIRTGQGRPGELFF
-	-	TRBJ1-3	TRBV7-2	TGTGCCAGCAGTCGGGACGGGAGCTCTGGAAACACCATATATTTT	CASSRDGSSGNTIYF
-	few	TRBJ1-4	TRBV7-8	TGTGCCAGCAGCCCGGGACGGGGGGCTAATGAAAAACTGTTTTTT	CASSPGRGANEKLFF
-	few	TRBJ1-1	TRBV29-1	TGCAGCGTCGTACAGGGCTGGAAAATGAACACTGAAGCTTTCTTT	CSVVQGWKMNTEAFF
TRBD1	few	TRBJ2-7	TRBV6-5	TGTGCCAGCAGTTACCGGGGACAGGGCTACGAGCAGTACTTC	CASSYRGQGYEQYF
-	few	TRBJ2-5	TRBV7-2	TGTGCCAGCAGCTACGGACCCAGGGAGACCCAGTACTTC	CASSYGPRETQYF
-	-	TRBJ2-3	TRBV7-9	TGTGCCAGCTGTCCCGGGACAATTAGCACAGATACGCAGTATTTT	CASCPGTISTDTQYF
TRBD1	-	TRBJ2-3	TRBV15	TGTGCCACCAGCAGAGACAGGGGGAGCACAGATACGCAGTATTTT	CATSRDRGSTDTQYF
-	-	TRBJ1-4	TRBV6-1	TGTGCCAGCAGCCCCAGGGGAGTTAAGGGCGAAAAACTGTTTTTT	CASSPRGVKGEKLFF
TRBD1	few	TRBJ2-7	TRBV20-1	TGCAGTGCTGTCGGGGCCCCGAGAGGGGGCAGGTACGAGCAGTACTTC	CSAVGAPRGGRYEQYF
-	-	TRBJ1-5	TRBV5-6	TGTGCCAGCAGCATCCAGGGAGCCCCTGGTCAGCCCCAGCATTTT	CASSIQGAPGQPQHF
-	few	TRBJ2-5	TRBV20-1	TGCAGTGCTCCACCACAGGGTGGGCAAGAGACCCAGTACTTC	CSAPPQGGQETQYF
-	-	TRBJ2-6	TRBV14	TGTGCCAGCAGTCCCCGCCCCGGGCAGTCCGGAGTATCTGGGGCCAACGTCCTGACTTTC	CASSPRPGQSGVSGANVLTF
-	-	TRBJ2-7	TRBV12-3/TRBV12-4	TGTGCCAGCAGTTTTCAGGGGTTCCACGAGCAGTACTTC	CASSFQGFHEQYF
TRBD1	few	TRBJ2-1	TRBV28	TGTGCCAGCAGGAGACAGGGTCGCAATGAGCAGTTCTTC	CASRRQGRNEQFF
-	-	TRBJ2-7	TRBV10-3	TGTGCCACCGGTGGCTCTCCCTCCTACGAGCAGTACTTC	CATGGSPSYEQYF
TRBD2	-	TRBJ2-7	TRBV4-3	TGCGCCAGCAGCCAAGACACATTTAGACTAGCCCCAACCTACGAGCAGTACTTC	CASSQDTFRLAPTYEQYF
TRBD1	many	TRBJ2-1	TRBV12-3/TRBV12-4	TGTGCCAGCAGAAGTAGGACAGGGAAGGGGAATGAGCAGTTCTTC	CASRSRTGKGNEQFF